This T cell receptor beta chain was documented in a study of post-analysis software for immune sequencing data. The overall study: The disease courses spanned relapsing-remitting, secondary progressive and progressive-relapsing forms of multiple sclerosis.

This clonotype showed up just a few times. No antigen is known for it. Overall study results and limits: Comparison with controls showed significantly lower normalized Chao1 diversity in multiple sclerosis patients. Pronounced co-clustering by F measure was evident among identically batched samples. TRBV5-6, TRBV5-1 and TRBV20-1 belonged to a set of roughly five TRBV segments that were more frequent in patients than controls.

Each TCR beta cDNA library carried unique molecular identifiers. The authors obtained roughly 500,000 cDNA molecules from roughly 1.1 to 9.2 million T cells. TCRdb reprocessed the PCR reads with MiXCR, giving one entry per CDR3 protein. The sample includes fewer than 850,000 distinct CDR3 sequences, roughly 29% seen only once; the top ten take roughly 0.53%. The CDR3 sequence is 15 residues long. Germline V lookup: CDR1 MNHEY, CDR2 SVGEGT. The V and J ends lost 7 bases and 8 bases respectively, with 18 bases between them. The receptor was isolated from a girl aged 10 to 17 with multiple sclerosis. The chain combines TRBV6-2 or TRBV6-3 with TRBJ1-6, with a weak D call TRBD1 (6 bases). Sequenced: blood. The CDR3 DNA is TGTGCCAGCAACGAGTACGACAGGAACGATTCACCCCTCCACTTT. Protein sequence: CASNEYDRNDSPLHF.